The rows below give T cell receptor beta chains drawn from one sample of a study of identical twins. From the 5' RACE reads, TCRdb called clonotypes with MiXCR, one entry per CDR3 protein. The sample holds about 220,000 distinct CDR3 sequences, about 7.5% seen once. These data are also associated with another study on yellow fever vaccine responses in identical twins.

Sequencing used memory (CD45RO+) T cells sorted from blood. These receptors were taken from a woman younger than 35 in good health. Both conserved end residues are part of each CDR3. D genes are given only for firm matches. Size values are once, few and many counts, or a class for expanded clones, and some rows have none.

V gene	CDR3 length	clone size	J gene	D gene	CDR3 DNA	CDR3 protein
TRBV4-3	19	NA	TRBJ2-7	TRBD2	TGCGTTGATACCACTGACAGCAGCCAAAAACCGGGACTAGCGACCGAGCAGTACTTC	CVDTTDSSQKPGLATEQYF
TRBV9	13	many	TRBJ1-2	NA	TGTGCCAGCAGCGTAGGGGTGAACTATGGCTACACCTTC	CASSVGVNYGYTF
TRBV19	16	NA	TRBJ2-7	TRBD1	TGTGCCAGTAGTCGCTCCCGGGACAGGAATTTCTACGAGCAGTACTTC	CASSRSRDRNFYEQYF
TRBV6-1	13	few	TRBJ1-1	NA	TGTGCCAGCAGCCGTCTTTCGGGCACTGAAGCTTTCTTT	CASSRLSGTEAFF
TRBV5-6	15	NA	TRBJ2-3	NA	TGTGCCAGCAGCGGTACTAGCACGGGCACAGATACGCAGTATTTT	CASSGTSTGTDTQYF
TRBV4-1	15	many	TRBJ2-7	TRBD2	TGCGCCAGCAGCCGCGGGACTAGCGGGATGTACGAGCAGTACTTC	CASSRGTSGMYEQYF
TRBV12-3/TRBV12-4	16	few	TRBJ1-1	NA	TGTGCCAGCAATGCTGTCAGGCGGGGTTCTACATTGGAAGCTTTCTTT	CASNAVRRGSTLEAFF
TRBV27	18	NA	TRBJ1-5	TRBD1	TGTGCCAGCAGTCCCCTCGGGACAGGACCAAATAGCAATCAGCCCCAGCATTTT	CASSPLGTGPNSNQPQHF
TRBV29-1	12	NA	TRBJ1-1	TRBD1	TGCAGCGTTGCGCAGGGGGCTTCTGAAGCTTTCTTT	CSVAQGASEAFF
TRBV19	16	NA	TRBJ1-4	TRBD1	TGTGCCAGTAGTACCCCAGACAGGGGCACTAATGAAAAACTGTTTTTT	CASSTPDRGTNEKLFF
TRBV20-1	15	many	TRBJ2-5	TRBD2	TGCAGTGCTAGTGGGGGGACTAGCGGGGGAGAGACCCAGTACTTC	CSASGGTSGGETQYF
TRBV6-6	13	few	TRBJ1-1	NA	TGTGCCAGCAGTTACGGGGAGGGCACTGAAGCTTTCTTT	CASSYGEGTEAFF
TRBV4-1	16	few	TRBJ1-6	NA	TGCGCCAGCAGCCAAGTTATGGACGGATATAATTCACCCCTCCACTTT	CASSQVMDGYNSPLHF
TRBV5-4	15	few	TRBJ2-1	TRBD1	TGTGCCAGCAGCCCACAGGGGGCAAGGGACAATGAGCAGTTCTTC	CASSPQGARDNEQFF
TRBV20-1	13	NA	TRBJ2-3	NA	TGCAGTGGGGCGCCCATGGGCACAGATACGCAGTATTTT	CSGAPMGTDTQYF
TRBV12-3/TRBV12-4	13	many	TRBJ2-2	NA	TGTGCCAGCAGGCAGGACCGTGCCGGGGAGCTGTTTTTT	CASRQDRAGELFF